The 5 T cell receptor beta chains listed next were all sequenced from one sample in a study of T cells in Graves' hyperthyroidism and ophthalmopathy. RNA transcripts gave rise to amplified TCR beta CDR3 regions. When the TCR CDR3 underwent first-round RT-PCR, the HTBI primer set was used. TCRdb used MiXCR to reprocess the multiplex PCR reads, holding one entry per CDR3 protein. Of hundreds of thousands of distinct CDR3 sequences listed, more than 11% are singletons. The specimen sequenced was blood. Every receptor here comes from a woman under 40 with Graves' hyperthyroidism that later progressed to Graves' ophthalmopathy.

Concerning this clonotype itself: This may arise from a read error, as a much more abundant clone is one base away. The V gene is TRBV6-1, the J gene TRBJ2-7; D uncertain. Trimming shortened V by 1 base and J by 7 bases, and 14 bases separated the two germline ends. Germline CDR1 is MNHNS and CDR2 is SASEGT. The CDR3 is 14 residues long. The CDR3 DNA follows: TGTGCCAGCAGTGAAGTATTGTCCATCGGTGAGCAGTACTTC. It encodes CASSEVLSIGEQYF.

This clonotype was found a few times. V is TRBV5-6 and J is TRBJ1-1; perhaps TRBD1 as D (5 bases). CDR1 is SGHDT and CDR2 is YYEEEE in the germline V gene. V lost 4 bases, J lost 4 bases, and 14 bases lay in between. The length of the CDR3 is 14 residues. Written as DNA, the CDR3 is TGTGCCAGCAGCACCGTTGACAGTGGCACTGAAGCTTTCTTT. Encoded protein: CASSTVDSGTEAFF.

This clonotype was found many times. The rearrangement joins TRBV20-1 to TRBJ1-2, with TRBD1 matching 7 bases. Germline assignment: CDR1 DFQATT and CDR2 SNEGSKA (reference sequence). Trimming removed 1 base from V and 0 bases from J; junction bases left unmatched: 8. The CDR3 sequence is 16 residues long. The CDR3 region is CSARGPDREANYGYTF. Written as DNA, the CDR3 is TGCAGTGCTAGAGGTCCCGACAGGGAAGCTAACTATGGCTACACCTTC.

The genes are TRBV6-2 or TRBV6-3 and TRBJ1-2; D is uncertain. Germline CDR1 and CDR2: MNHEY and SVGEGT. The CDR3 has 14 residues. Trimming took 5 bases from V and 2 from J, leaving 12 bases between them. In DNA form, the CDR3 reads TGTGCCAGCAGTAGTGAACCAAGGAACTATGGCTACACCTTC. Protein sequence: CASSSEPRNYGYTF.

The CDR3 reads CATQERVGYSGANVLTF. The CDR3 DNA follows: TGTGCCACCCAGGAACGAGTCGGGTACTCTGGGGCCAACGTCCTGACTTTC. The chain employs TRBV19 and TRBJ2-6; D not resolved. CDR3 size: 17 residues. The V end was cut by 10 bases, the J end by 0 bases, with 19 bases between. Per the germline V gene, CDR1 is LNHDA and CDR2 is SQIVND (reference sequence).